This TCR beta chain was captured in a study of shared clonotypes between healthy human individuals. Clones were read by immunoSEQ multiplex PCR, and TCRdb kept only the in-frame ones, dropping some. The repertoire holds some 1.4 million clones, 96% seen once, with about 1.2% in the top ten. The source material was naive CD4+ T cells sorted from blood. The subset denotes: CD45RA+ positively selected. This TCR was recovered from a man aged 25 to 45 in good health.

The CDR3 protein is CASSGRLYGYTF. CDR3 sequence (DNA): TGTGCCAGCAGTGGACGACTCTATGGCTACACCTTC. This rearrangement joins TRBV6-1 to TRBJ1-2; D is unresolved. Trimming shortened V by 4 bases and J by 4 bases, and 7 bases separated the two germline ends. Germline assignment: CDR1 MNHNS and CDR2 SASEGT. The CDR3 length is 12 residues.